These T cell receptor beta chains were read from a single sample in a study of human T cells and chemical hapten exposure. TCRdb analysed the RACE reads with MiXCR anew, one entry per CDR3 protein. The sample has about 250,000 distinct CDR3 sequences, roughly 7.7% seen once; the top ten hold around 1.2%. The sequenced sample was whole blood, obtained in connection with sensitization to the hapten diphenylcyclopropenone (DPC). The origin of the receptors is a man between 18 and 29 years old with alopecia areata. Some clones in this sample may be carry-over from other donors' samples. CDR3s leave out the opening cysteine and the closing phenylalanine or tryptophan. The order of the fields is J gene, V gene, CDR3 protein.

TRBJ1-4,TRBV12-5,ASGLTPGLNEKLF
TRBJ1-4,TRBV12-3/TRBV12-4,ASGRLNEKLF
TRBJ2-1,TRBV27,ASSLLGGEQF
TRBJ1-1,TRBV29-1,SVMGTTEAF
TRBJ2-3,TRBV20-1,SARDRGSSTDTQY
TRBJ2-3,TRBV6-1,ASSEYMVITDTQY
TRBJ2-5,TRBV29-1,SVVIAGTQETQY
TRBJ2-6,TRBV7-2,ASGKGASGANVLT
TRBJ2-4,TRBV19,ASSPRGLLLAKNIQY
TRBJ2-3,TRBV29-1,SVRQREGPALRTQY
TRBJ2-1,TRBV20-1,SARGGRGSYNEQF
TRBJ1-2,TRBV6-1,ASRLTSRPSGYT
TRBJ1-3,TRBV14,ASSPLPWGTRDTIY
TRBJ2-1,TRBV6-6,ASSLGLVSYNEQF
TRBJ1-2,TRBV10-2,ASGTGGGGYT
TRBJ2-5,TRBV20-1,SAAAGGVETQY
TRBJ2-6,TRBV20-1,SAAGSGANVLT
TRBJ2-2,TRBV12-3/TRBV12-4,ASSLSWSITGELF
TRBJ1-1,TRBV5-1,ASSSIKAGSPTEAF
TRBJ2-2,TRBV7-9,VGSGELF
TRBJ1-5,TRBV7-2,ASSLVSGGNQPQH
TRBJ2-5,TRBV20-1,SAFPFSDLSQY
TRBJ1-2,TRBV29-1,SVELRKSYGYT
TRBJ1-2,TRBV6-6,ASSPSQPGYGYT
TRBJ2-4,TRBV7-2,ASSSRTGAENIQY
TRBJ1-2,TRBV29-1,SLSGQGHFT
TRBJ1-4,TRBV25-1,ASSRSGTNEKLF
TRBJ2-5,TRBV9,ASSVGEGFGTQY
TRBJ2-3,TRBV10-3,AISAGTSGIVSTDTQY
TRBJ1-2,TRBV5-1,ASSLSGDGYT
TRBJ2-5,TRBV29-1,SVEDGGSYETQY
TRBJ1-2,TRBV3-1,ASSQGRFYGYT
TRBJ1-2,TRBV7-3,ASSLRGTRGQGYT
TRBJ2-3,TRBV5-5,ASSSKRGQSTDTQY
TRBJ1-5,TRBV20-1,SARREGDQPQH
TRBJ1-2,TRBV14,ASSKSQVGYT
TRBJ1-1,TRBV4-1,ASSRRGGPDTEAF
TRBJ1-4,TRBV20-1,SATARPLATNEKLF
TRBJ2-2,TRBV20-1,SAKGQVNTGELF
TRBJ2-3,TRBV7-2,ASTSQSRTRTMDTQY
TRBJ2-3,TRBV27,ASSHTHGDTQY
TRBJ1-4,TRBV4-3,ASSPRTGKLF
TRBJ2-1,TRBV29-1,SVEAGGAGNEQF
TRBJ1-6,TRBV6-4,ASSVSGTGNTPLH
TRBJ1-1,TRBV11-2,ASSLAGMSTEAF
TRBJ2-2,TRBV7-9,ASSLIAGVGELF
TRBJ1-2,TRBV20-1,SATVFGGVNYGYT
TRBJ2-4,TRBV6-6,ASSYSQNIQY
TRBJ2-1,TRBV19,ASRIAHEQF
TRBJ1-6,TRBV3-1,ASSQDLGSPLH